This is a list of T cell receptor beta chains from one sample in a study of shared clonotypes between healthy human individuals. Assay used: immunoSEQ multiplex PCR; TCRdb lists only in-frame clones, some missing. The data contain around 550,000 clones, 85% to 95% of them singletons. The material sequenced was naive CD8+ T cells sorted from blood. The source is a woman aged 30 to 39 in good health. The CDR3 runs from the conserved cysteine through the conserved F or W. The order of the fields is CDR3 DNA, CDR3 protein, D gene, J gene, V gene, clone size. D genes are given only for firm matches. A row's size may be missing; if present it is once, few, many or a size class.

CDR3nt: TGTGCCAGTAGTTTAGCGGGCCCCTTGGACGAGCAGTACTTC
CDR3aa: CASSLAGPLDEQYF
d_gene: TRBD2
j_gene: TRBJ2-7
v_gene: TRBV19
abundance: once

CDR3nt: TGCGCCAGCAGTGTGGCTAGCTGGGAGACCCAGTACTTC
CDR3aa: CASSVASWETQYF
d_gene: NA
j_gene: TRBJ2-5
v_gene: TRBV10-2
abundance: NA

CDR3nt: TGTGCCAGCAGCTTAGAGGGGACAGACGTCCGGTACGAGCAGTACTTC
CDR3aa: CASSLEGTDVRYEQYF
d_gene: TRBD1
j_gene: TRBJ2-7
v_gene: TRBV7-8
abundance: NA

CDR3nt: TGCAGCGTTGCCGGGGGGAGAAGCACAGATACGCAGTATTTT
CDR3aa: CSVAGGRSTDTQYF
d_gene: TRBD2
j_gene: TRBJ2-3
v_gene: TRBV29-1
abundance: once

CDR3nt: TGTGCCAGCAGAGCCGCCGTTAAAGCTAACTATGGCTACACCTTC
CDR3aa: CASRAAVKANYGYTF
d_gene: NA
j_gene: TRBJ1-2
v_gene: TRBV7-1
abundance: NA

CDR3nt: TGCGCCAGCAGCCATCGTGGGGCCGGGGACACTGAAGCTTTCTTT
CDR3aa: CASSHRGAGDTEAFF
d_gene: NA
j_gene: TRBJ1-1
v_gene: TRBV4-1
abundance: NA

CDR3nt: TGTGCCAGCAGCCACGAGGCACACTCAGTGGGCTATGGCTACACCTTC
CDR3aa: CASSHEAHSVGYGYTF
d_gene: NA
j_gene: TRBJ1-2
v_gene: TRBV5-6
abundance: NA

CDR3nt: TGTGCCAGCAGCGGAGTACTGGACAGGGGGCACAAGAACTATGGCTACACCTTC
CDR3aa: CASSGVLDRGHKNYGYTF
d_gene: TRBD1
j_gene: TRBJ1-2
v_gene: TRBV9
abundance: once

CDR3nt: TGTGCCACCCGGGACAGGGGTTTCTACGAGCAGTACTTC
CDR3aa: CATRDRGFYEQYF
d_gene: TRBD1
j_gene: TRBJ2-7
v_gene: TRBV28
abundance: NA

CDR3nt: TGTGCCAGCAGCCACCGTCCCGGGAGTGTCTACAATGAGCAGTTCTTC
CDR3aa: CASSHRPGSVYNEQFF
d_gene: NA
j_gene: TRBJ2-1
v_gene: TRBV7-2
abundance: NA

CDR3nt: TGTGCCAGCAGCCTGTCCGGCCTAAGGGAGCAGTACTTC
CDR3aa: CASSLSGLREQYF
d_gene: NA
j_gene: TRBJ2-5
v_gene: TRBV14
abundance: NA

CDR3nt: TGCAGCGTTGAAACCCCAGATACGCAGTATTTT
CDR3aa: CSVETPDTQYF
d_gene: NA
j_gene: TRBJ2-3
v_gene: TRBV29-1
abundance: NA

CDR3nt: TGCAGCGTTGAGGGTAATGCGGGAGGGTACAATGAGCAGTTCTTC
CDR3aa: CSVEGNAGGYNEQFF
d_gene: TRBD2
j_gene: TRBJ2-1
v_gene: TRBV29-1
abundance: NA

CDR3nt: TGCGCCAGCAGCTTTAGGACAGGGGGCTATTCCTACAATGAGCAGTTCTTC
CDR3aa: CASSFRTGGYSYNEQFF
d_gene: TRBD1
j_gene: TRBJ2-1
v_gene: TRBV5-1
abundance: NA

CDR3nt: TGTGCCAGCGGTGGGGTCGGGAACACTGAAGCTTTCTTT
CDR3aa: CASGGVGNTEAFF
d_gene: NA
j_gene: TRBJ1-1
v_gene: TRBV28
abundance: NA

CDR3nt: TGTGCCAGCCGGGGGGGCGTAGATAGCAATCAGCCCCAGCATTTT
CDR3aa: CASRGGVDSNQPQHF
d_gene: NA
j_gene: TRBJ1-5
v_gene: TRBV2
abundance: once

CDR3nt: TGTGCCAGCAGTTCCTCGGACAGGGGGCTTCGCCACGAGCAGTACTTC
CDR3aa: CASSSSDRGLRHEQYF
d_gene: TRBD1
j_gene: TRBJ2-7
v_gene: TRBV28
abundance: NA

CDR3nt: TGTGCCAGCCATACCCCGGGGGCGACGGGAAACACCATATATTTT
CDR3aa: CASHTPGATGNTIYF
d_gene: NA
j_gene: TRBJ1-3
v_gene: TRBV19
abundance: NA

CDR3nt: TGTGCCAGTAGTATAGGGAGCGGGAGAAGCGCAGATACGCAGTATTTT
CDR3aa: CASSIGSGRSADTQYF
d_gene: TRBD2
j_gene: TRBJ2-3
v_gene: TRBV19
abundance: NA

CDR3nt: TGTGCCAGCAGTTTCCGGGGGGTGGGTTACGAGCAGTACTTC
CDR3aa: CASSFRGVGYEQYF
d_gene: TRBD2
j_gene: TRBJ2-7
v_gene: TRBV28
abundance: NA

CDR3nt: TGTGCCAGCAGCTACCTAACTAGCGGGAGGGGTTATGAGCAGTTCTTC
CDR3aa: CASSYLTSGRGYEQFF
d_gene: TRBD2
j_gene: TRBJ2-1
v_gene: TRBV7-9
abundance: NA

CDR3nt: TGCGCCAGCAGCTATGACAGGGGAACGGGCGGGGAGCTGTTTTTT
CDR3aa: CASSYDRGTGGELFF
d_gene: TRBD1
j_gene: TRBJ2-2
v_gene: TRBV5-1
abundance: once

CDR3nt: TGTGCCAGCAGTCCCGTGAGCTCCTACGAGCAGTACTTC
CDR3aa: CASSPVSSYEQYF
d_gene: NA
j_gene: TRBJ2-7
v_gene: TRBV28
abundance: NA

CDR3nt: TGTGCCAGCAGTTCCGCGGACATTATCAATGAGCAGTTCTTC
CDR3aa: CASSSADIINEQFF
d_gene: NA
j_gene: TRBJ2-1
v_gene: TRBV27
abundance: NA

CDR3nt: TGTGCCAGCAGTCTAACCCCGGGGGAGCGGGAGGGCCATGATGAGCAGTTCTTC
CDR3aa: CASSLTPGEREGHDEQFF
d_gene: TRBD2
j_gene: TRBJ2-1
v_gene: TRBV27
abundance: NA

CDR3nt: TGCGCCAGCAGCTTGGCCCCAGGGGGGAGCACTGAAGCTTTCTTT
CDR3aa: CASSLAPGGSTEAFF
d_gene: TRBD1
j_gene: TRBJ1-1
v_gene: TRBV5-1
abundance: NA

CDR3nt: TGTGCCAGTACCATCCGCACACCGAACACTGAAGCTTTCTTT
CDR3aa: CASTIRTPNTEAFF
d_gene: NA
j_gene: TRBJ1-1
v_gene: TRBV19
abundance: NA

CDR3nt: TGTGCCAGCAGTTTAGGTCAGGGTGGATGGAATGAGCAGTTCTTC
CDR3aa: CASSLGQGGWNEQFF
d_gene: NA
j_gene: TRBJ2-1
v_gene: TRBV27
abundance: NA

CDR3nt: TGTGCCAGCAGTCTCGCAGGGGGTGGGACCTACGAGCAGTACTTC
CDR3aa: CASSLAGGGTYEQYF
d_gene: TRBD1
j_gene: TRBJ2-7
v_gene: TRBV11-2
abundance: NA

CDR3nt: TGTGCCAGCAGCTTCGTCAAGCTAAGTCGTCCCGAGCAGTACTTC
CDR3aa: CASSFVKLSRPEQYF
d_gene: NA
j_gene: TRBJ2-7
v_gene: TRBV11-2
abundance: NA